These T cell receptor beta chains were read from a single sample in a study of OX40 agonist ivuxolimab in advanced cancers. Assay: immunoSEQ multiplex PCR; the TCRdb copy retains only in-frame clones and omits some. The table records about 46,000 clones, around 84% of them present only once. Sequencing used CD4+ or CD8+ T cells sorted from blood, obtained in a trial of the OX40 agonist ivuxolimab. These receptors were obtained from an adult with an advanced solid tumor such as melanoma, head and neck, liver or kidney cancer. CDR3s include the opening cysteine and the closing phenylalanine or tryptophan. Fields, in order: V gene, clone size, D gene, J gene, CDR3 protein, CDR3 DNA. The D gene is left open where the match is weak. Not all rows give a size; the values are once, few, many and, for expanded clones, a class.

V gene: TRBV13; clone size: .; D gene: .; J gene: TRBJ2-1; CDR3 protein: CASSPDGNEQFF; CDR3 DNA: TGTGCCAGCAGCCCTGACGGGAATGAGCAGTTCTTC
V gene: TRBV9; clone size: .; D gene: TRBD2; J gene: TRBJ2-2; CDR3 protein: CASSVSGLARSGELFF; CDR3 DNA: TGTGCCAGCAGCGTCTCCGGACTAGCGAGGTCCGGGGAGCTGTTTTTT
V gene: TRBV7-9; clone size: .; D gene: .; J gene: TRBJ2-2; CDR3 protein: CASSLASTGELFF; CDR3 DNA: TGTGCCAGCAGCTTAGCGTCCACCGGGGAGCTGTTTTTT
V gene: TRBV27; clone size: few; D gene: TRBD1; J gene: TRBJ1-5; CDR3 protein: CASRQGINQPQHF; CDR3 DNA: TGTGCCAGTAGACAGGGGATCAATCAGCCCCAGCATTTT
V gene: TRBV27; clone size: .; D gene: .; J gene: TRBJ2-1; CDR3 protein: CASSLSMGNEQFF; CDR3 DNA: TGTGCCAGCAGTTTATCGATGGGCAATGAGCAGTTCTTC
V gene: TRBV5-6; clone size: .; D gene: .; J gene: TRBJ1-6; CDR3 protein: CASSTPGLNSPLHF; CDR3 DNA: TGTGCCAGCAGCACACCGGGACTGAATTCACCCCTCCACTTT
V gene: TRBV27; clone size: .; D gene: .; J gene: TRBJ2-5; CDR3 protein: CASSPRAYSDQETQYF; CDR3 DNA: TGTGCCAGCAGCCCCCGGGCGTACAGCGATCAAGAGACCCAGTACTTC
V gene: TRBV6-1; clone size: .; D gene: .; J gene: TRBJ1-3; CDR3 protein: CASSEGPDGFSGNTIYF; CDR3 DNA: TGTGCCAGCAGTGAGGGCCCAGACGGATTCTCTGGAAACACCATATATTTT
V gene: TRBV15; clone size: .; D gene: .; J gene: TRBJ1-1; CDR3 protein: CATSRDSGPGTEAFF; CDR3 DNA: TGTGCCACCAGCAGAGATTCGGGACCTGGCACTGAAGCTTTCTTT
V gene: TRBV10-3; clone size: .; D gene: TRBD2; J gene: TRBJ2-7; CDR3 protein: CAISEGGLASYEQYF; CDR3 DNA: TGTGCCATCAGTGAGGGGGGACTAGCTTCCTACGAGCAGTACTTC
V gene: TRBV7-7; clone size: many; D gene: .; J gene: TRBJ2-1; CDR3 protein: CASSPGTGGDEQFF; CDR3 DNA: TGTGCCAGCAGCCCGGGGACCGGGGGCGATGAGCAGTTCTTC
V gene: TRBV5-8; clone size: once; D gene: .; J gene: TRBJ2-5; CDR3 protein: CASSLGQSDQYF; CDR3 DNA: TGTGCCAGCAGCTTAGGGCAGAGCGACCAGTACTTC
V gene: TRBV6-9; clone size: .; D gene: .; J gene: TRBJ2-2; CDR3 protein: CASTPPGAGELFF; CDR3 DNA: TGTGCCAGCACCCCTCCAGGGGCCGGGGAGCTGTTTTTT
V gene: TRBV11-2; clone size: .; D gene: .; J gene: TRBJ1-2; CDR3 protein: CASSLERGQSYGYTF; CDR3 DNA: TGTGCCAGCAGCTTAGAAAGGGGCCAGAGCTATGGCTACACCTTC
V gene: TRBV27; clone size: once; D gene: .; J gene: TRBJ1-5; CDR3 protein: CASSLWGGDNQPQHF; CDR3 DNA: TGTGCCAGCAGTTTATGGGGGGGGGACAATCAGCCCCAGCATTTT
V gene: TRBV27; clone size: once; D gene: .; J gene: TRBJ1-5; CDR3 protein: CASSLGGNFNQPQHF; CDR3 DNA: TGTGCCAGCAGTTTGGGGGGGAACTTCAATCAGCCCCAGCATTTT
V gene: TRBV5-6; clone size: .; D gene: .; J gene: TRBJ2-1; CDR3 protein: CASSLRGSYNEQFF; CDR3 DNA: TGTGCCAGCAGCTTGCGGGGCTCCTACAATGAGCAGTTCTTC
V gene: TRBV5-4; clone size: .; D gene: TRBD2; J gene: TRBJ2-1; CDR3 protein: CASSGTSGSMNEQFF; CDR3 DNA: TGTGCCAGCAGCGGGACTAGCGGGAGTATGAATGAGCAGTTCTTC
V gene: TRBV6-5; clone size: .; D gene: .; J gene: TRBJ2-3; CDR3 protein: CASSYSLTGTDTQYF; CDR3 DNA: TGTGCCAGCAGTTACTCGTTAACTGGCACAGATACGCAGTATTTT
V gene: TRBV7-2; clone size: .; D gene: TRBD2; J gene: TRBJ2-1; CDR3 protein: CASSRRLAGSSYNEQFF; CDR3 DNA: TGTGCCAGCAGCCGGCGACTAGCGGGAAGCTCCTACAATGAGCAGTTCTTC
V gene: TRBV19; clone size: .; D gene: .; J gene: TRBJ1-5; CDR3 protein: CASSRRRGNSNQPQHF; CDR3 DNA: TGTGCCAGTAGTAGACGACGGGGGAATAGCAATCAGCCCCAGCATTTT
V gene: TRBV6-6; clone size: .; D gene: .; J gene: TRBJ1-3; CDR3 protein: CASSYSTLGGGNTIYF; CDR3 DNA: TGTGCCAGCAGTTACTCGACCTTAGGGGGGGGAAACACCATATATTTT